Sequencing of this T cell receptor (beta chain) was carried out in a study of cytomegalovirus exposure and HLA in healthy donors. Study observations and caveats: Accurate prediction of HLA-A and HLA-B alleles (for most subjects) was reportedly achieved from TCR beta sequences. Further analysis, carried out later, found HLA-associated TCR beta chains more clonally expanded than equally common other chains.

Concerning this clone itself: The antigen is not known.

Vbeta (60) and Jbeta (13) primers were used in the PCR. Sequenced by immunoSEQ multiplex PCR; TCRdb stores in-frame clones only, minus some. The table includes roughly 100,000 clones, about 83% detected once. The receptor was derived from a young man in good health and CMV-seronegative. The sample consisted of PBMCs.

CDR3 bases: TGTGCCACCGCCAGGACAGGGACTTATGGCGGGGAGCTGTTTTTT. Translating gives CATARTGTYGGELFF. This chain uses TRBV15 with TRBJ2-2; 8 positions match TRBD1. This CDR3 is 15 amino acids long. V shed 8 bases and J 7 bases; nucleotides not matched to a gene: 12. Germline V lookup: CDR1 LNHNV, CDR2 YYDKDF (reference sequence). The full variable domain, with the rest looked up from reference TRBV15 and TRBJ2-2, is DAMVIQNPRYQVTQFGKPVTLSCSQTLNHNVMYWYQQKSSQAPKLLFHYYDKDFNNEADTPDNFQSRRPNTSFCFLDIRSPGLGDTAMYLCATARTGTYGGELFFGEGSRLTVL.